The T cell receptor (beta chain) described here comes from a study of shared clonotypes between healthy human individuals. With 6 bases removed from V and 8 bases from J, the gap between germline ends came to 19 bases. The CDR3 covers 14 residues. Germline V lookup: CDR1 SGHVS, CDR2 FNYEAQ. Each sorted subset replicate got 200 ng genomic DNA, 25,000 to 30,000 genomes. Assay used: immunoSEQ multiplex PCR; TCRdb lists only in-frame clones, some missing. The repertoire holds about a million clones, with 70% to 85% as singletons. The V gene is TRBV7-6, the J gene TRBJ1-1; no firm D call. What was sequenced was memory CD4+ T cells from PBMCs. This sample's subset: CD45RA-negative fraction. This clonotype was obtained from a young man in good health. Some clones in this sample may be carry-over from other donors' samples. The CDR3 loop reads CASSNRRTVGEAFF. CDR3 DNA sequence: TGTGCCAGCAGTAACCGGCGGACGGTAGGAGAAGCTTTCTTT.